Listed here is a single TCR beta chain. Antigen unknown. This CDR3 contains 14 residues. From germline, CDR1 is MNHEY and CDR2 SMNVEV (reference sequence). The germline V and J ends were trimmed by 5 bases and 0 bases, with 10 bases remaining between them. The data were produced by immunoSEQ multiplex PCR, yet TCRdb's version contains in-frame clones alone and is incomplete. The data contain roughly 380,000 clones, about 92% of them seen just once; the ten biggest clones take up about 3.9%. This sample was taken from a study of Ad26.COV2.S vaccination and SARS-CoV-2 variants. Overall study findings and caveats: People who got the vaccine had more spike-specific TCR breadth than people who got placebo. Non-spike TCR breadth was similar in vaccine and placebo recipients. Reports say spike-specific CD8+ and CD4+ T cell responses covered substantial breadth after vaccination. The analyses of TCR breadth and depth may have understated the size of total T cell responses.

The chain joins TRBV27 to TRBJ1-1; TRBD1 might be the D (5 bases). The specimen was peripheral blood, collected after recovery from COVID-19. The TCR originated in a human donor who had recovered from COVID-19. CDR3 coding DNA: TGTGCCAGCAGTAGGGGTAACATGAACACTGAAGCTTTCTTT. It encodes CASSRGNMNTEAFF.